The 29 T cell receptor beta chains below were found in one sample sequenced in a study of T cells in localized non-small cell lung cancer. Data came from immunoSEQ multiplex PCR; TCRdb stores just in-frame clones and leaves some out. In the table there are fewer than 30,000 clones, approximately 83% of which are singletons. The sequencing here drew on peripheral blood mononuclear cells, taken before any cancer treatment. The receptors were gathered from a man between 40 and 69 years old with stage III lung adenocarcinoma.

The chain joins TRBV19 to TRBJ2-6, with no clear D. Deletions cut 3 bases from V and 3 bases from J, with 12 bases between. Germline V CDR1 and CDR2: LNHDA, SQIVND (reference sequence). The CDR3 is 16 residues long. The CDR3 loop is CASSIPRRSGANVLTF. The CDR3 DNA reads TGTGCCAGTAGTATCCCCAGGCGGAGTGGGGCCAACGTCCTGACTTTC.

This chain connects TRBV19 to TRBJ1-5, with unresolved D. The CDR3 sequence is 16 residues long. V was pared by 3 bases and J by 1 base, with 13 bases between. The germline CDR1 and CDR2 sequences are LNHDA and SQIVND (reference sequence). This CDR3 is CASSIRLAASNQPQHF. CDR3 nucleotide sequence: TGTGCCAGTAGTATTAGGTTGGCAGCCAGCAATCAGCCCCAGCATTTT.

The chain carries TRBV9 and TRBJ2-2; D gene uncertain. Trimming pared 4 bases from V and 4 bases from J, leaving 11 bases between. The CDR3 is made up of 14 amino acids. The germline V gene has CDR1 SGDLS and CDR2 YYNGEE. For the CDR3, the DNA is TGTGCCAGCAGCCCCCGGTCTTTCACCGGGGAGCTGTTTTTT. Amino acids: CASSPRSFTGELFF.

This rearrangement joins TRBV28 to TRBJ1-2, with D uncertain. The CDR3 extends over 16 amino acids. Germline CDR1 and CDR2: MDHEN and SYDVKM. V lost 2 bases and J 4 bases, leaving 17 bases between the germline ends. In nucleotides, the CDR3 is TGTGCCAGCAGTTTAAGCTTGGGGTGGTCGATCTATGGCTACACCTTC. This sequence encodes CASSLSLGWSIYGYTF.

The gene calls are TRBV7-8 and TRBJ2-1, with TRBD2 identical over 12 bases. The CDR3 consists of 15 residues. Germline CDR1 reads SGHVS; CDR2 reads FQNEAQ. The ends lost 2 bases at V and 6 bases at J; junction bases unmatched: 2. The CDR3 is CASSLTSGGFNEQFF. DNA of the CDR3: TGTGCCAGCAGCTTAACTAGCGGGGGGTTCAATGAGCAGTTCTTC.

This chain connects TRBV7-8 to TRBJ2-2; 10 nucleotides match TRBD1. Trimming cost V 5 bases and J 5 bases; bases outside gene matches: 11. Germline CDR1 SGHVS, CDR2 FQNEAQ. This CDR3 region has 17 residues. CDR3 amino acids: CASSPRDRGLETGELFF. CDR3 nucleotides: TGTGCCAGCAGCCCGCGGGACAGGGGATTAGAAACCGGGGAGCTGTTTTTT.

The rearrangement joins TRBV5-1 to TRBJ2-3; the D is unclear. V was trimmed by 0 bases and J by 1 base, leaving 6 bases between them. The germline V gene encodes CDR1 SGHRS and CDR2 YFSETQ. The CDR3 covers 14 residues. The CDR3 DNA sequence: TGCGCCAGCAGCTTGGCCGTGGGCACAGATACGCAGTATTTT. Translation gives CASSLAVGTDTQYF.

The genes are TRBV2 and TRBJ1-1, with D unclear. Trimming left V 6 bases short and J 0 bases short, with 8 bases between. CDR1 is SNHLY, CDR2 FYNNEI, per germline. The CDR3 runs 13 residues. The CDR3 sequence is CASSDQMNTEAFF. DNA for the CDR3: TGTGCCAGCAGCGACCAAATGAACACTGAAGCTTTCTTT. Filled out from reference TRBV2 and TRBJ1-1, the complete variable domain reads EPEVTQTPSHQVTQMGQEVILRCVPISNHLYFYWYRQILGQKVEFLVSFYNNEISEKSEIFDDQFSVERPDGSNFTLKIRSTKLEDSAMYFCASSDQMNTEAFFGQGTRLTVV.

This chain connects TRBV5-1 to TRBJ2-2, with 8 bases aligning to TRBD1. Trimming took 1 base from V and 5 from J; bases not matched to a gene: 10. CDR1 is SGHRS and CDR2 is YFSETQ in the germline V gene. The CDR3 sequence is 17 residues long. In DNA form, the CDR3 reads TGCGCCAGCAGCTTGAGGGAGACAGGGGAGGAAACCGGGGAGCTGTTTTTT. It specifies CASSLRETGEETGELFF.

The genes are TRBV6-5 and TRBJ1-3, with D tentatively TRBD1 (6 bases). From germline, CDR1 is MNHEY and CDR2 SVGAGI. V gave up 9 bases and J gave up 2 bases, with 14 bases separating them. This CDR3 region has 14 residues. The CDR3 DNA reads as TGTGCCAGGGGCGCAGGGGAACCTGGAAACACCATATATTTT. Translation gives CARGAGEPGNTIYF.

This chain links TRBV11-3 with TRBJ2-1, with unresolved D. The germline V gene encodes CDR1 SGHNT and CDR2 YENEEA. The CDR3 covers 15 residues. V was cut by 0 bases and J by 4 bases, with 10 bases left in between. CDR3: CASSLDRGPYNEQFF. The CDR3 region has the DNA TGTGCCAGCAGCTTAGATCGTGGGCCTTACAATGAGCAGTTCTTC. Full variable domain (remainder filled in from reference TRBV11-3 and TRBJ2-1): EAGVVQSPRYKIIEKKQPVAFWCNPISGHNTLYWYLQNLGQGPELLIRYENEEAVDDSQLPKDRFSAERLKGVDSTLKIQPAELGDSAVYLCASSLDRGPYNEQFFGPGTRLTVL.

The chain has TRBV5-4 and TRBJ1-3, with D perhaps matching TRBD1 (5 bases). Trimming removed 5 bases from V and 1 base from J, with 10 bases in between. The V gene's germline CDR1 is SGHNT and CDR2 YYREEE (reference sequence). CDR3 size: 14 residues. In nucleotides, the CDR3 is TGTGCCAGCAGTAAACGGGGGTCTGGAAACACCATATATTTT. Translating gives CASSKRGSGNTIYF.

V usage is TRBV2 and J usage is TRBJ2-1; the match to TRBD2 covers 9 bases. From germline, CDR1 is SNHLY and CDR2 FYNNEI. The CDR3 runs 15 residues. The ends lost 5 bases at V and 7 bases at J; junction bases unmatched: 9. The CDR3 sequence: CASSLRRGGGNEQFF. The CDR3 DNA sequence: TGTGCCAGCAGTCTGCGGCGGGGGGGAGGGAATGAGCAGTTCTTC.

This chain joins TRBV29-1 and TRBJ1-2; no firm D call. Germline V lookup: CDR1 SQVTM, CDR2 ANQGSEA. V lost 7 bases and J lost 7, with 22 bases in between. This CDR3 has 14 residues. CDR3 protein: CSARRDSYSGGYTF. CDR3 DNA: TGCAGCGCCCGACGGGATTCCTATAGCGGTGGCTACACCTTC.

The CDR3 coding sequence is TGTGCCAGCAGTTTCTTGGGACATCCTAACTATGGCTACACCTTC. Protein: CASSFLGHPNYGYTF. V gene TRBV27 combines with J gene TRBJ1-2; weak D call: TRBD1 (6 bases). Germline V gene lookup returns CDR1 MNHEY and CDR2 SMNVEV (reference sequence). The CDR3 runs to 15 residues. V gave up 3 bases and J gave up 0 bases, with 11 bases separating them.

The V gene is TRBV2, the J gene TRBJ2-5; TRBD2 matches 10 bases. The CDR3 is made up of 13 amino acids. CDR1 is SNHLY, CDR2 FYNNEI, per germline. Trimming cost V 10 bases and J 1 base; bases outside gene matches: 3. The CDR3 loop is CATGLAVQETQYF. CDR3 coding DNA: TGTGCCACCGGACTAGCGGTCCAAGAGACCCAGTACTTC. Combining the CDR3 with reference TRBV2 and TRBJ2-5 gives the whole variable domain EPEVTQTPSHQVTQMGQEVILRCVPISNHLYFYWYRQILGQKVEFLVSFYNNEISEKSEIFDDQFSVERPDGSNFTLKIRSTKLEDSAMYFCATGLAVQETQYFGPGTRLLVL.

The DNA for the CDR3 is TGTGCCAGCAGCCTGGGAGGTCAGAACTACGAGCAGTACGTC. Residues: CASSLGGQNYEQYV. The V and J genes are TRBV28 and TRBJ2-7, with a possible D match to TRBD2 (6 bases). This CDR3 region has 14 residues. Trimming pared 6 bases from V and 3 bases from J, leaving 15 bases between. Germline V gene lookup returns CDR1 MDHEN and CDR2 SYDVKM.

The chain links TRBV9 to TRBJ2-1; maybe TRBD1 (5 bases). The CDR3 runs 16 residues. V lost 3 bases and J lost 5, with 18 bases in between. The germline CDR1 and CDR2 sequences are SGDLS and YYNGEE. CDR3 residues: CASSDAGSLSNNEQFF. The CDR3, as DNA: TGTGCCAGCAGCGACGCAGGGTCTTTGAGCAACAATGAGCAGTTCTTC.

The J gene is TRBJ2-3, the V gene TRBV11-2; the match to TRBD1 covers 8 bases. After removal of 5 bases from V and 4 bases from J, the junction contained 8 bases not matched to a gene. Looked up from germline, CDR1 is SGHAT and CDR2 is FQNNGV. CDR3 size: 15 residues. The CDR3 sequence: CASSPTGVVADTQYF. CDR3 nucleotides: TGTGCCAGCAGCCCGACAGGGGTTGTGGCAGATACGCAGTATTTT.

This chain connects TRBV2 to TRBJ1-6, with D unresolved. In germline, CDR1 is SNHLY, CDR2 FYNNEI. Trimming pared 7 bases from V and 4 bases from J, leaving 8 bases between. The CDR3 spans 13 residues. The CDR3 nucleotides are TGTGCCAGCAAAGTCGGATATAATTCACCCCTCCACTTT. It is translated as CASKVGYNSPLHF. The whole variable domain, remainder taken from reference TRBV2 and TRBJ1-6, is EPEVTQTPSHQVTQMGQEVILRCVPISNHLYFYWYRQILGQKVEFLVSFYNNEISEKSEIFDDQFSVERPDGSNFTLKIRSTKLEDSAMYFCASKVGYNSPLHFGNGTRLTVT.

This clone was seen more than once but under ten times. CDR3 region: CASSVDRPFYNEQFF. In DNA form, the CDR3 reads TGCGCCAGCAGCGTAGACAGGCCCTTTTACAATGAGCAGTTCTTC. This chain links TRBV5-1 with TRBJ2-1; the D gene is possibly TRBD1 (6 bases). V gave up 4 bases and J gave up 4 bases, with 15 bases separating them. In germline, CDR1 is SGHRS, CDR2 YFSETQ. This CDR3 is 15 amino acids long.

CDR3 coding DNA: TGCGCCAGCAGCTTGGACCGGGTGCTAATCCAAGAGACCCAGTACTTC. Amino acid sequence: CASSLDRVLIQETQYF. The chain couples TRBV5-1 to TRBJ2-5; D is undetermined. Germline values: CDR1 SGHRS, CDR2 YFSETQ. Trimming removed 0 bases at V and 1 base at J, with 13 bases between. The length of the CDR3 is 16 residues.

The V call is TRBV7-6, the J call TRBJ2-1; D is undetermined. Germline loops: CDR1 SGHVS, CDR2 FNYEAQ. This CDR3 region has 15 residues. With 1 base removed from V and 8 bases from J, the gap between germline ends came to 15 bases. The chain's CDR3 is CASSLGVGVLDEQFF. The CDR3 nucleotides are TGTGCCAGCAGCTTAGGGGTCGGAGTTTTAGATGAGCAGTTCTTC. Full variable domain (remainder filled in from reference TRBV7-6 and TRBJ2-1): GAGVSQSPRYKVTKRGQDVALRCDPISGHVSLYWYRQALGQGPEFLTYFNYEAQQDKSGLPNDRFSAERPEGSISTLTIQRTEQRDSAMYRCASSLGVGVLDEQFFGPGTRLTVL.

The rearrangement uses TRBV9 and TRBJ2-2; D unclear. Germline loops: CDR1 SGDLS, CDR2 YYNGEE. With 0 bases removed from V and 4 bases from J, the gap between germline ends came to 10 bases. The CDR3 is 15 residues long. The CDR3, as DNA: TGTGCCAGCAGCGTAGAGTACAGTTCCACCGGGGAGCTGTTTTTT. It specifies CASSVEYSSTGELFF.

This clone was found once. V and J are TRBV7-2 and TRBJ2-1; 15 bases are a match to TRBD2. The germline CDR1 and CDR2 sequences are SGHTA and FQGNSA. This CDR3 region has 16 residues. V was pared by 5 bases and J by 8 bases, with 7 bases of the junction left unmatched. CDR3 nucleotide sequence: TGTGCCAGCAGCAAAGGACTAGCGGGAGGGTTGTATGAGCAGTTCTTC. It codes for CASSKGLAGGLYEQFF.

J is TRBJ2-5 and V is TRBV5-1; 14 bases map to TRBD2. The V gene end was trimmed by 1 base and the J gene end by 4 bases; junction bases not matched to a gene: 3. The germline gives CDR1 SGHRS, CDR2 YFSETQ. The CDR3 sequence is 16 residues long. CDR3 region: CASSLTTSGRGETQYF. Here the CDR3 DNA reads TGCGCCAGCAGCTTGACGACTAGCGGGAGGGGAGAGACCCAGTACTTC.

This clone occurred once. The chain is built from TRBV2 and TRBJ2-7; D perhaps matches TRBD1 (5 bases). V lost 6 bases, J lost 5 bases, and 11 bases lay in between. Germline loops: CDR1 SNHLY, CDR2 FYNNEI. This CDR3 is 12 amino acids long. For the CDR3, the DNA is TGTGCCAGCAGACCGACAGTCAACGAGCAGTACTTC. Protein product: CASRPTVNEQYF. Full variable domain (remainder filled in from reference TRBV2 and TRBJ2-7): EPEVTQTPSHQVTQMGQEVILRCVPISNHLYFYWYRQILGQKVEFLVSFYNNEISEKSEIFDDQFSVERPDGSNFTLKIRSTKLEDSAMYFCASRPTVNEQYFGPGTRLTVT.

This clone has just a few counts. The rearrangement links TRBV2 to TRBJ1-1; perhaps TRBD1 as D (5 bases). The V and J ends lost 8 bases and 11 bases respectively, with 18 bases between them. CDR1 and CDR2 (germline): SNHLY, FYNNEI. CDR3 length: 12 amino acids. CDR3: CASRRGQTSAFF. For the CDR3, the DNA is TGTGCCAGCCGCCGGGGCCAGACCTCGGCTTTCTTT.

V usage is TRBV29-1 and J usage is TRBJ1-1; D ambiguous. Germline V lookup: CDR1 SQVTM, CDR2 ANQGSEA. Trimming pared 4 bases from V and 6 bases from J, leaving 12 bases between. The CDR3 loop spans 12 amino acids. The CDR3 coding sequence is TGCAGCGTTGTTCGGTACAACGCTGAAGCTTTCTTT. This sequence encodes CSVVRYNAEAFF.